Presented here are 29 T cell receptor beta chains from one specimen sequenced in a study of neurological immune-mediated disorders. The time point denotes: technical triplicate 1. TCRdb ran MiXCR on the 5' RACE reads and lists one entry per CDR3 protein. The data show tens of thousands of distinct CDR3 sequences, over 8.5% seen once. Sequencing was carried out using PBMCs. These receptor sequences come from a man aged 60 to 75 with HTLV-1-associated myelopathy (HAM/TSP).

This clonotype was seen many times. The chain combines TRBV4-1 with TRBJ2-2, with 7 bases fitting TRBD2. V dropped 2 bases and J dropped 1; count of bases not matched to a gene: 7. The germline V gene encodes CDR1 MGHRA and CDR2 YSYEKL. The CDR3 is made up of 17 amino acids. CDR3 sequence (DNA): TGCGCCAGCAGCCAACGGAGCGGGAACTGGAACACCGGGGAGCTGTTTTTT. This encodes CASSQRSGNWNTGELFF.

This clonotype has just a few counts. The chain recombines TRBV6-2 or TRBV6-3 with TRBJ2-5; D is unclear. CDR1 is MNHEY, CDR2 SVGEGT, per germline. The CDR3 spans 13 residues. Trimming cost V 0 bases and J 5 bases, with 7 bases left between them. CDR3 in DNA: TGTGCCAGCAGTTACTCGAGGTCGGAGACCCAGTACTTC. It specifies CASSYSRSETQYF.

There are many counts of this clonotype. The chain employs TRBV7-8 and TRBJ1-2; D remains ambiguous. V lost 1 base and J 4 bases, leaving 13 bases between the germline ends. The CDR3 covers 15 residues. Per the germline V gene, CDR1 is SGHVS and CDR2 is FQNEAQ. The CDR3 is CASSLDRSSIYGYTF. The CDR3 DNA reads TGTGCCAGCAGCTTAGATAGGTCATCGATCTATGGCTACACCTTC.

With regard to this clonotype: The CDR3 ends on some other residue instead of the conserved phenylalanine or tryptophan, so this is likely a read error. The chain combines TRBV20-1 with TRBJ1-5; D uncertain. V was shortened by 0 bases and J by 1 base, with 10 bases between the two germline ends. The germline V gene has CDR1 DFQATT and CDR2 SNEGSKA (reference sequence). The CDR3 extends over 15 amino acids. CDR3 protein: CSAREEPGSNQPQHS. CDR3 bases: TGCAGTGCTAGAGAAGAGCCAGGCAGCAATCAGCCCCAGCATTCT.

This clonotype came up many times. This rearrangement joins TRBV20-1 to TRBJ1-1; 7 positions agree with TRBD1. Germline CDR1 and CDR2: DFQATT and SNEGSKA (reference sequence). The CDR3 runs to 14 residues. V gave up 3 bases and J gave up 1 base; unmatched junction bases: 5. Here the CDR3 DNA reads TGCAGTGCTAGGATCGACAGGGCGAACACTGAAGCTTTCTTT. It yields the protein CSARIDRANTEAFF.

This clonotype was found many times. The chain couples TRBV18 to TRBJ2-5; D is uncertain. Germline loops: CDR1 KGHSH, CDR2 LQKENI. The CDR3 has 13 residues. The V gene lost 3 bases and the J gene lost 4 bases, with 9 bases spanning the gap. CDR3 DNA sequence: TGTGCCAGCTCACCGAACTTACTAGAGACCCAGTACTTC. Protein: CASSPNLLETQYF. Full variable domain (missing parts from reference TRBV18 and TRBJ2-5): NAGVMQNPRHLVRRRGQEARLRCSPMKGHSHVYWYRQLPEEGLKFMVYLQKENIIDESGMPKERFSAEFPKEGPSILRIQQVVRGDSAAYFCASSPNLLETQYFGPGTRLLVL.

This clonotype was observed at least ten times. The rearrangement links TRBV20-1 to TRBJ1-1; 7 bases match TRBD1. This CDR3 contains 12 residues. CDR1 and CDR2 (germline): DFQATT, SNEGSKA (reference sequence). J was trimmed by 3 bases and V by 2 bases; bases with no gene match: 0. CDR3 sequence: CSARQGDTEAFF. The DNA for the CDR3 is TGCAGTGCTAGACAGGGGGACACTGAAGCTTTCTTT.

This sequence joins TRBV20-1 and TRBJ2-5, with 7 bases matching TRBD1. The CDR3 spans 14 residues. J lost 1 base, V lost 2 bases, and 4 bases had no gene match. Per the germline V gene, CDR1 is DFQATT and CDR2 is SNEGSKA (reference sequence). The CDR3 loop is CSARRDSTQETQYF. CDR3 sequence (DNA): TGCAGTGCTAGAAGGGACAGCACCCAAGAGACCCAGTACTTC.

This CDR3 reads CASGTHSGANVLTF. The DNA for the CDR3 is TGTGCCAGCGGGACCCACTCTGGGGCCAACGTCCTGACTTTC. This chain joins TRBV28 and TRBJ2-6; either TRBD1 or TRBD2 may supply D (5 bases each). This CDR3 is built from 14 residues. Germline CDR1 and CDR2: MDHEN and SYDVKM. V shed 8 bases and J shed 0 bases, with 8 bases lying between them.

This clonotype was detected ten times or more. V and J are TRBV6-6 and TRBJ1-6, with unresolved D. CDR3 length: 13 residues. V shed 10 bases and J shed 5 bases, with 12 bases lying between them. CDR1 and CDR2 from the germline V gene are MNHNY and SVGAGI (reference sequence). This CDR3 is CATTEQHNSPLHF. The CDR3 nucleotides read TGTGCCACCACTGAACAGCATAATTCACCCCTCCACTTT.

This rearrangement joins TRBV28 to TRBJ1-4, with 10 bases fitting TRBD1. CDR1 and CDR2 from the germline V gene are MDHEN and SYDVKM. After removal of 3 bases from V and 9 bases from J, the junction contained 7 bases not matched to a gene. The CDR3 has 15 residues. CDR3 sequence: CASSFDGTGAKKLFF. CDR3 sequence (DNA): TGTGCCAGCAGTTTTGACGGGACAGGGGCCAAAAAACTGTTTTTT.

The V call is TRBV7-9, the J call TRBJ2-7; D call uncertain. Germline V gives CDR1 SEHNR, CDR2 FQNEAQ (reference sequence). The V and J ends lost 6 bases and 0 bases respectively, with 15 bases between them. This CDR3 has 15 residues. The CDR3 region has the DNA TGTGCCAGCAGTTTCAAGGGCGGCGGCTCCTACGAGCAGTACTTC. Residues: CASSFKGGGSYEQYF.

The table lists this clonotype with many counts. This chain joins TRBV12-3 or TRBV12-4 and TRBJ2-7; D is uncertain. Trimming removed 1 base from V and 0 bases from J, with 7 bases in between. The CDR3 length is 14 residues. The CDR3 sequence is CASSLVSASYEQYF. The CDR3 region has the DNA TGTGCCAGCAGTTTAGTTTCAGCCTCCTACGAGCAGTACTTC.

There are many counts of this clonotype. The genes are TRBV20-1 and TRBJ1-2, with unresolved D. Germline CDR1 and CDR2: DFQATT and SNEGSKA (reference sequence). Trimming took 6 bases from V and 1 from J, leaving 15 bases between them. This CDR3 region has 14 residues. For the CDR3, the DNA is TGCAGTGCGCAGGTTCTGGGCCGTAACTATGGCTACACCTTC. This gives the protein CSAQVLGRNYGYTF.

This clonotype has a count of ten or more. The V and J genes are TRBV7-2 and TRBJ1-1; TRBD1 agrees at 9 bases. CDR1 is SGHTA and CDR2 is FQGNSA in the germline V gene. Trimming cost V 4 bases and J 3 bases; bases outside gene matches: 6. The CDR3 is made up of 15 amino acids. In nucleotides, the CDR3 is TGTGCCAGCAGCTCGTGGGACAGGGCGGACACTGAAGCTTTCTTT. This codes for CASSSWDRADTEAFF. Full variable domain (remainder filled in from reference TRBV7-2 and TRBJ1-1): GAGVSQSPSNKVTEKGKDVELRCDPISGHTALYWYRQSLGQGLEFLIYFQGNSAPDKSGLPSDRFSAERTGGSVSTLTIQRTQQEDSAVYLCASSSWDRADTEAFFGQGTRLTVV.

This clonotype was seen only a few times. Being one base from a much bigger clone, this may be a read error. The V call is TRBV20-1, the J call TRBJ1-2; TRBD1 matches 12 bases. From germline, CDR1 is DFQATT and CDR2 SNEGSKA (reference sequence). The CDR3 is 17 residues long. This chain's CDR3 is CSAHSSGTGGGNYGYNF. The CDR3 bases are TGCAGTGCACATTCCTCCGGGACAGGGGGCGGAAACTATGGCTACAACTTC.

This clonotype was counted ten times or more. The chain is built from TRBV20-1 and TRBJ1-6, with 7 bases identical to TRBD1. Germline V gene sequence: CDR1 DFQATT, CDR2 SNEGSKA (reference sequence). CDR3 length equals 14 residues. Germline trimming cut 4 bases from V and 6 bases from J; bases unmatched to any gene: 6. In DNA, the CDR3 is TGCAGTGCTACCAGGGGGTCGGGTAATTCACCCCTCCACTTT. Translated: CSATRGSGNSPLHF.

This clonotype was picked up many times. V is TRBV25-1 and J is TRBJ1-2; TRBD1 agrees at 12 bases. The germline gives CDR1 MGHDK, CDR2 SYGVNS. The CDR3 extends over 16 amino acids. Trimming at V came to 3 bases and at J to 3 bases, leaving 5 bases not matched to a gene. This CDR3 reads CASSDWDRGQDYGYTF. The DNA for the CDR3 is TGTGCCAGCAGTGATTGGGACAGGGGGCAGGACTATGGCTACACCTTC.

Comments on this clonotype: At one of its ends the junction is not consistent with the germline gene, which may arise from a read error. The chain recombines TRBV19 with TRBJ2-2, with 10 positions matching TRBD1. Looked up from germline, CDR1 is LNHDA and CDR2 is SQIVND (reference sequence). CDR3 length equals 15 residues. The CDR3 coding sequence is TGTGCCAGTAGTGACAGGGGGCGCGCATCCGGGGGGCTGTTTTTT. This translates into CASSDRGRASGGLFF.

This clonotype appeared many times. The rearrangement links TRBV18 to TRBJ2-1; 16 bases fit TRBD2. The CDR3 has 16 residues. Germline V CDR1 and CDR2: KGHSH, LQKENI. After removal of 2 bases from V and 6 bases from J, the junction contained 1 base not matched to a gene. The CDR3 region is CASSPGTSGRANEQFF. CDR3 DNA: TGTGCCAGCTCACCAGGGACTAGCGGGAGGGCCAATGAGCAGTTCTTC.

With respect to this clonotype: Lacking the conserved final phenylalanine or tryptophan, this CDR3 likely reflects a read error. This chain links TRBV29-1 with TRBJ2-3; no clear D gene. Germline CDR1 is SQVTM and CDR2 is ANQGSEA. CDR3 length: 12 residues. CDR3 nucleotide sequence: TGCAGCGTTGGTGGAAGCACATATACGCAGTATATT. Translation: CSVGGSTYTQYI.

In this sample, this clonotype turned up many times. The CDR3 reads CASSFTANTEAFF. CDR3 DNA sequence: TGTGCCAGCAGCTTTACAGCTAACACTGAAGCTTTCTTT. The chain couples TRBV5-5 to TRBJ1-1; unclear D gene. Germline V CDR1 and CDR2: SGHKS, YYEKEE (reference sequence). V lost 2 bases and J lost 2, with 7 bases in between. The CDR3 is 13 amino acids.

This clonotype is medium-sized within its sample. The chain couples TRBV20-1 to TRBJ1-2; D remains unclear. Trimming shortened V by 0 bases and J by 7 bases, and 12 bases separated the two germline ends. The CDR3 covers 13 residues. Germline CDR1 DFQATT, CDR2 SNEGSKA (reference sequence). The CDR3 nucleotides are TGCAGTGCTAGAGACGCTATCGATCTTGGCTACACCTTC. Amino acid sequence: CSARDAIDLGYTF.

This clonotype occurred many times. The J gene is TRBJ2-1, the V gene TRBV5-5; D might be TRBD1 (6 bases). Germline CDR1 is SGHKS and CDR2 is YYEKEE (reference sequence). V shed 0 bases and J shed 14 bases, with 9 bases lying between them. This CDR3 is 11 amino acids long. The CDR3 DNA sequence: TGTGCCAGCAGCTTGGCAGGGGACGAGTTCTTC. It codes for CASSLAGDEFF.

At least ten counts were recorded for this clonotype. The chain carries TRBV28 and TRBJ1-2; 7 bases are shared with TRBD1. The CDR3 has 13 residues. V lost 6 bases to trimming and J lost 5 bases; unmatched junction nucleotides: 6. Per germline, CDR1 MDHEN and CDR2 SYDVKM. This CDR3 is CASSPGQKYGYTF. The DNA of the CDR3 is TGTGCCAGCAGCCCGGGACAGAAATATGGCTACACCTTC.

This clonotype was observed many times. The genes are TRBV6-1 and TRBJ2-2; D is ambiguous. Germline CDR1 and CDR2: MNHNS and SASEGT. CDR3 size: 16 residues. Trimming removed 4 bases at V and 0 bases at J, with 12 bases between. Written as DNA, the CDR3 is TGTGCCAGCAGTGTCACGACACGACCGAACACCGGGGAGCTGTTTTTT. Residues: CASSVTTRPNTGELFF.

This clonotype was recorded at least ten times. This sequence joins TRBV7-9 and TRBJ2-1; 8 bases are shared with TRBD2. CDR3 length equals 15 residues. Per germline, CDR1 SEHNR and CDR2 FQNEAQ (reference sequence). The trim removed 4 bases at V and 6 bases at J, leaving 8 bases unmatched. The CDR3 loop reads CASSWTSGSVNEQFF. In DNA, the CDR3 is TGTGCCAGCAGCTGGACCAGCGGGAGTGTCAATGAGCAGTTCTTC. Full variable domain (outside the CDR3, taken from reference TRBV7-9 and TRBJ2-1): DTGVSQNPRHKITKRGQNVTFRCDPISEHNRLYWYRQTLGQGPEFLTYFQNEAQLEKSRLLSDRFSAERPKGSFSTLEIQRTEQGDSAMYLCASSWTSGSVNEQFFGPGTRLTVL.

This clonotype was counted many times. V usage is TRBV5-1 and J usage is TRBJ2-5; no clear D. The V gene lost 0 bases and the J gene lost 5 bases, with 5 bases spanning the gap. The CDR3 is 12 residues long. Germline CDR1 is SGHRS and CDR2 is YFSETQ. This CDR3 reads CASSLAGETQYF. The CDR3 DNA follows: TGCGCCAGCAGCTTGGCCGGCGAGACCCAGTACTTC.

This clonotype was detected many times. This chain connects TRBV6-6 to TRBJ1-2, with D unclear. Germline CDR1 MNHNY, CDR2 SVGAGI (reference sequence). This CDR3 has 15 amino acids. V was cut by 0 bases and J by 4 bases, with 12 bases left in between. The CDR3 nucleotides read TGTGCCAGCAGTTACTCGGTTGGGCAGTTCTATGGCTACACCTTC. This encodes CASSYSVGQFYGYTF.